The rows below give T cell receptor beta chains drawn from one sample of a study of cytomegalovirus exposure and HLA in healthy donors. TCRdb keeps only in-frame clones here, not all; method: immunoSEQ multiplex PCR. The repertoire holds tens of thousands of clones, with approximately 92% as singletons. The sequencing input was PBMCs. These receptors were taken from a man between 18 and 35 years old in good health and CMV-seronegative. Each CDR3 is given with its conserved first and last residue. The D gene is left open where the match is weak. Size is stated for part of the rows, as once, few or many counts, or as a class when the clone is expanded.

clone size: NA; D gene: NA; J gene: TRBJ2-1; V gene: TRBV27; CDR3 protein: CASSPGLYNEQFF
clone size: NA; D gene: NA; J gene: TRBJ1-2; V gene: TRBV30; CDR3 protein: CAWSPDRLYGYTF
clone size: NA; D gene: NA; J gene: TRBJ2-5; V gene: TRBV9; CDR3 protein: CASSSQVGRLGETQYF
clone size: NA; D gene: TRBD2; J gene: TRBJ2-7; V gene: TRBV27; CDR3 protein: CASSLLAGGGGGQYF
clone size: NA; D gene: NA; J gene: TRBJ2-7; V gene: TRBV14; CDR3 protein: CASSQAYEQYF
clone size: NA; D gene: TRBD2; J gene: TRBJ2-1; V gene: TRBV5-6; CDR3 protein: CASSSRGGTYNEQFF
clone size: NA; D gene: NA; J gene: TRBJ2-5; V gene: TRBV19; CDR3 protein: CASSTRRGETQYF
clone size: NA; D gene: TRBD1; J gene: TRBJ2-7; V gene: TRBV6-6; CDR3 protein: CASRTRTGGAYEQYF
clone size: NA; D gene: NA; J gene: TRBJ1-3; V gene: TRBV9; CDR3 protein: CASSVGAFSGNTIYF
clone size: NA; D gene: TRBD2; J gene: TRBJ2-1; V gene: TRBV29-1; CDR3 protein: CSVSLAGFTYNEQFF
clone size: NA; D gene: TRBD1; J gene: TRBJ2-3; V gene: TRBV19; CDR3 protein: CASATGGAGADTQYF
clone size: NA; D gene: NA; J gene: TRBJ2-3; V gene: TRBV7-3; CDR3 protein: CASSLRPTDTQYF
clone size: NA; D gene: TRBD1; J gene: TRBJ2-7; V gene: TRBV4-1; CDR3 protein: CASSQDRGGQGEQYF
clone size: NA; D gene: NA; J gene: TRBJ2-3; V gene: TRBV2; CDR3 protein: CASSEEDSSTDTQYF
clone size: once; D gene: TRBD2; J gene: TRBJ2-5; V gene: TRBV27; CDR3 protein: CASSWTSGRETQYF
clone size: NA; D gene: NA; J gene: TRBJ1-5; V gene: TRBV6-1; CDR3 protein: CASSEGQVNNQPQHF
clone size: NA; D gene: TRBD1; J gene: TRBJ2-1; V gene: TRBV6-1; CDR3 protein: CASSARTGDNEQFF
clone size: NA; D gene: TRBD2; J gene: TRBJ2-3; V gene: TRBV6-1; CDR3 protein: CASSLLADSTDTQYF
clone size: NA; D gene: TRBD2; J gene: TRBJ2-1; V gene: TRBV11-2; CDR3 protein: CASSLAGGTGYNEQFF
clone size: NA; D gene: TRBD1; J gene: TRBJ2-2; V gene: TRBV7-6; CDR3 protein: CASSIDRVGELFF
clone size: NA; D gene: NA; J gene: TRBJ2-1; V gene: TRBV4-2; CDR3 protein: CASSQDPRSVNEQFF
clone size: NA; D gene: TRBD2; J gene: TRBJ2-2; V gene: TRBV19; CDR3 protein: CASSRGEGDTGELFF
clone size: NA; D gene: NA; J gene: TRBJ2-2; V gene: TRBV11-3; CDR3 protein: CASSLDTLQGITGELFF
clone size: NA; D gene: TRBD2; J gene: TRBJ2-1; V gene: TRBV5-6; CDR3 protein: CASIQSGRVPYNEQFF
clone size: NA; D gene: TRBD1; J gene: TRBJ1-3; V gene: TRBV11-2; CDR3 protein: CASRSTGASGNTIYF
clone size: NA; D gene: TRBD2; J gene: TRBJ2-1; V gene: TRBV6-1; CDR3 protein: CASSARRGAYEQFF
clone size: NA; D gene: NA; J gene: TRBJ1-1; V gene: TRBV7-3; CDR3 protein: CASSLTAGQQNTEAFF
clone size: once; D gene: NA; J gene: TRBJ2-1; V gene: TRBV28; CDR3 protein: CASTSQRYWFF